One T cell receptor (beta chain) is described in this entry. This specimen belongs to a study of blood T cell repertoires in COVID-19. For the study at large: Whether acute or convalescent, the COVID-19 samples came from the United States, Italy and Spain.

The length of the CDR3 is 16 residues. Germline-derived CDR1 and CDR2 are SGHAT and FQNNGV. J gave up 4 bases and V 1 base, and 9 bases lay outside the gene matches. Original handling: The assay estimated nucleated cells by amplifying reference gene primers. Profiling relied on immunoSEQ multiplex PCR, and the TCRdb table lists in-frame clones only, not all of them. V and J calls and clone size follow that table, whereas D and trimming were derived from the DNA. Of roughly 250,000 clones in the sample, approximately 85% were seen once. The V call is TRBV11-2, the J call TRBJ1-2, with 7 bases matching TRBD1. This TCR was recovered from a human donor with COVID-19, enrolled during active disease. The donor label of this sample is uncertain. Sequencing was performed on peripheral blood. The CDR3, as DNA: TGTGCCAGCAGCTTAGCACCGCGGACAGGCGGCTATGGCTACACCTTC. As protein: CASSLAPRTGGYGYTF. The entire variable domain, with the rest obtained from reference TRBV11-2 and TRBJ1-2, is as follows: EAGVAQSPRYKIIEKRQSVAFWCNPISGHATLYWYQQILGQGPKLLIQFQNNGVVDDSQLPKDRFSAERLKGVDSTLKIQPAKLEDSAVYLCASSLAPRTGGYGYTFGSGTRLTVV.